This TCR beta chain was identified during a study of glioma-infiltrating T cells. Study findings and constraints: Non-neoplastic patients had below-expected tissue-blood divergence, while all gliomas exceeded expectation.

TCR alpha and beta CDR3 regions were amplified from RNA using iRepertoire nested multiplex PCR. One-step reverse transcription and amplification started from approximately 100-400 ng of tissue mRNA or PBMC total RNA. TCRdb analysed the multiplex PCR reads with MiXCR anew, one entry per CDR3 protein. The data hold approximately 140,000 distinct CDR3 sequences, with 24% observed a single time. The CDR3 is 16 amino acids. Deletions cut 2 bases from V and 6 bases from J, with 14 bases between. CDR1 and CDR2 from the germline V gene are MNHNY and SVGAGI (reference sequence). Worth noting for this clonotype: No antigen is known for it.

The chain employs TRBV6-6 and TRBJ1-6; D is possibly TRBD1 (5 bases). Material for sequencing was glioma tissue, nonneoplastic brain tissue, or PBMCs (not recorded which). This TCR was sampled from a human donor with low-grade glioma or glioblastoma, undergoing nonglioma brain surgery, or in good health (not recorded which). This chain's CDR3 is CASSYPAGTLNSPLHF. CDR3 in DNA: TGTGCCAGCAGTTACCCAGCCGGGACGCTTAATTCACCCCTCCACTTT.